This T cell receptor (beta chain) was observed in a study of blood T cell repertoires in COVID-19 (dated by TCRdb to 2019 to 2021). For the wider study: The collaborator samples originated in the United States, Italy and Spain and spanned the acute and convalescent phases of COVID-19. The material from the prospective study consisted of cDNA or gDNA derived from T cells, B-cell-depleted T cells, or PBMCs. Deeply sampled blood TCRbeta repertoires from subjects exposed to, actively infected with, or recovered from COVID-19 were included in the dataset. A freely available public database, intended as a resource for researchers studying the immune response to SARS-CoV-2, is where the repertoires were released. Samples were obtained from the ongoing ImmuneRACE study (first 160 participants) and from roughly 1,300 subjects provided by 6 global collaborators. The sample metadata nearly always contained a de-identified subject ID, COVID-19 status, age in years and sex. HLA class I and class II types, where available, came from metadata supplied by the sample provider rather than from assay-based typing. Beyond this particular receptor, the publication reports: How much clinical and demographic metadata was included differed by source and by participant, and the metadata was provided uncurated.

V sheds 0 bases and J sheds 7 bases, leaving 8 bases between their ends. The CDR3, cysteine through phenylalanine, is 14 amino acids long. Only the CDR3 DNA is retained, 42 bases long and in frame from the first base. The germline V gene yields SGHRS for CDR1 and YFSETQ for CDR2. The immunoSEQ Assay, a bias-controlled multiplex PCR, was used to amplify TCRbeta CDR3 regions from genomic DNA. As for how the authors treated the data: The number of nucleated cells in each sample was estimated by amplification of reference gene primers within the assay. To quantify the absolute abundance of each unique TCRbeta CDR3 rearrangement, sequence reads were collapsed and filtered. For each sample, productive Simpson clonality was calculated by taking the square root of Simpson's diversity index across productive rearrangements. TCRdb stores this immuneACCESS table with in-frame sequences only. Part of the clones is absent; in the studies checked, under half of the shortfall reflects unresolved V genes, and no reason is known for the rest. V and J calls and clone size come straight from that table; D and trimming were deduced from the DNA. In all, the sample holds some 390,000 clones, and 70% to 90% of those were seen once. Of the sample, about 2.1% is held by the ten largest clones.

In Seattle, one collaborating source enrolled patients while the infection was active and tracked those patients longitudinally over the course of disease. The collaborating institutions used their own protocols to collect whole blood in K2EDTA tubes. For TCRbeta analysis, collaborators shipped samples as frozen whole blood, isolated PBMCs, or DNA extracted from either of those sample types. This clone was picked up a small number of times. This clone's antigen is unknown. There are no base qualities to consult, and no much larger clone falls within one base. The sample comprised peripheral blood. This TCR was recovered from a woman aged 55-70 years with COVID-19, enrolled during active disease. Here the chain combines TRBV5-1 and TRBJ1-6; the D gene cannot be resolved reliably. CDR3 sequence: CASSLDRGNSPLHF. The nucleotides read TGCGCCAGCAGCTTGGACAGAGGGAATTCACCCCTCCACTTT.